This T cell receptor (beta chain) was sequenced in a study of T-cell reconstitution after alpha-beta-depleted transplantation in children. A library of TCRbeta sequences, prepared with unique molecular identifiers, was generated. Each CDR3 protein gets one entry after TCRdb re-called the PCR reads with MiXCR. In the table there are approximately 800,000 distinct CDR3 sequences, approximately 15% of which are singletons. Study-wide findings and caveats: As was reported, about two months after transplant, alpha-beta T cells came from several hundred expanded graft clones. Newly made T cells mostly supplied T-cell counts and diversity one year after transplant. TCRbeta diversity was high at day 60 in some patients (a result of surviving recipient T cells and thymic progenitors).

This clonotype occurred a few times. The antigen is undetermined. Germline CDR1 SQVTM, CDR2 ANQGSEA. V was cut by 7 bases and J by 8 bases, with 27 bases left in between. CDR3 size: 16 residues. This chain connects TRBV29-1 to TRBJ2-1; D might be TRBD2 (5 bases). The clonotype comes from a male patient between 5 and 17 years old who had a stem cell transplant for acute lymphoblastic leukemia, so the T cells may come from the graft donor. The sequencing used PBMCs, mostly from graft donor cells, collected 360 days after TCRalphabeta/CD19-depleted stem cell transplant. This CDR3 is CSGHALNRLEEDEQFF. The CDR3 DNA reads TGCAGCGGCCATGCGCTTAACCGACTGGAGGAGGATGAGCAGTTCTTC.